Below, 4 T cell receptor beta chains from the same sample are listed, as sequenced in a study of shared clonotypes between healthy human individuals. CD45RO-negative cells were positively selected for CCR7, leaving out terminally differentiated effector memory CD45RA+ cells. Here immunoSEQ multiplex PCR was the method, and the copy in TCRdb shows in-frame clones only, minus some. The data contain about 2 million clones, approximately 95% of them singletons. The sample consisted of naive CD8+ T cells sorted from blood. These receptors originate from a man younger than 30 in good health.

V usage is TRBV5-1 and J usage is TRBJ2-2, with 11 bases aligning to TRBD1. Germline CDR1 and CDR2: SGHRS and YFSETQ. CDR3 size: 17 residues. After removal of 1 base from V and 4 bases from J, the junction contained 6 bases not matched to a gene. The CDR3, as DNA: TGCGCCAGCAGCTTGAGCGGGACAGGGGGTTTCACCGGGGAGCTGTTTTTT. The encoded protein is CASSLSGTGGFTGELFF.

The rearrangement uses TRBV27 and TRBJ2-1, with 7 positions matching TRBD1. The CDR3 totals 14 residues. The germline V gene encodes CDR1 MNHEY and CDR2 SMNVEV (reference sequence). With 5 bases clipped from V and 4 bases from J, the junction kept 5 bases outside the gene matches. Here the CDR3 DNA reads TGTGCCAGCAGTCTGGGACAGAGGTACAATGAGCAGTTCTTC. Its protein is CASSLGQRYNEQFF.

The chain's CDR3 is CASSLRTGYTEAFF. CDR3 nucleotides: TGTGCCAGCAGTCTAAGGACCGGCTACACTGAAGCTTTCTTT. The chain links TRBV6-6 to TRBJ1-1; D is undetermined. The V end lost 5 bases, the J end lost 3 bases, and 13 bases lay between the germline ends. Germline V gives CDR1 MNHNY, CDR2 SVGAGI (reference sequence). The CDR3 consists of 14 residues.

The J gene is TRBJ1-2, the V gene TRBV6-6; D unclear. The CDR3 contains 12 residues. Looked up from germline, CDR1 is MNHNY and CDR2 is SVGAGI (reference sequence). Trimming removed 7 bases at V and 0 bases at J, with 6 bases between. CDR3 amino acids: CASKGANYGYTF. The CDR3 nucleotides read TGTGCCAGCAAGGGAGCTAACTATGGCTACACCTTC.